This TCR beta chain was captured by sequencing in a study of technical replicates of blood from a few donors (dated by TCRdb to 2016 to 2017). About this clone: Its specific antigen is unknown. No qualities accompany the bases; no much larger clone lies one base away.

The library was made by the immunoSEQ multiplex PCR assay. The table comes from immuneACCESS by way of TCRdb, which keeps in-frame sequences with V and J called. Part of the clones is missing from these tables; in studies checked, under half for an unresolved V gene and the rest for unknown reasons. A total of approximately 97,000 clones appear in this sample, about 96% of them only once. The top ten constitute about 0.35% of the sample. The CDR3, cysteine through phenylalanine, is 14 amino acids long. The retained sequence is limited to the CDR3, 42 bases, with the frame set at the first base. CDR1 SGHTA and CDR2 FQGTGA are derived from the germline V gene. At the junction V is shortened by 10 bases and J by 5 bases, with 18 bases in between.

Material: T cells isolated from PBMCs. This receptor was identified in a human donor in good health. The V and J segments used are TRBV7-3 and TRBJ2-1; 6 matching bases give a weak D call of TRBD1. The DNA sequence reads TGTGCCACCTCTACAGGGCGAGGGCACAATGAGCAGTTCTTC. It codes for CATSTGRGHNEQFF.